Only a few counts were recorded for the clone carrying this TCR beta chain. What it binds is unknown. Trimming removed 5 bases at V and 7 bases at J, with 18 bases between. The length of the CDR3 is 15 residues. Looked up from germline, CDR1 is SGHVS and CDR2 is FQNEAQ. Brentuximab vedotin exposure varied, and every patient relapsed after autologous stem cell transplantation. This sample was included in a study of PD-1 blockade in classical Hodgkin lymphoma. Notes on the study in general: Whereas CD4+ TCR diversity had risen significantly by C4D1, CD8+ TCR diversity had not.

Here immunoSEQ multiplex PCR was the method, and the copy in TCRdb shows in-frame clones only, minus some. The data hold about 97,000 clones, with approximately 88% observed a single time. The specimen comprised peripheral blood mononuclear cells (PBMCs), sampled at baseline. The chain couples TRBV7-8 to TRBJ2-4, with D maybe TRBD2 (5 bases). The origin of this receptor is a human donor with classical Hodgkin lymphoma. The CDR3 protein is CASSNYPREYNIQYF. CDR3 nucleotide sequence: TGTGCCAGCAGCAACTACCCCCGGGAATATAACATTCAGTACTTC.